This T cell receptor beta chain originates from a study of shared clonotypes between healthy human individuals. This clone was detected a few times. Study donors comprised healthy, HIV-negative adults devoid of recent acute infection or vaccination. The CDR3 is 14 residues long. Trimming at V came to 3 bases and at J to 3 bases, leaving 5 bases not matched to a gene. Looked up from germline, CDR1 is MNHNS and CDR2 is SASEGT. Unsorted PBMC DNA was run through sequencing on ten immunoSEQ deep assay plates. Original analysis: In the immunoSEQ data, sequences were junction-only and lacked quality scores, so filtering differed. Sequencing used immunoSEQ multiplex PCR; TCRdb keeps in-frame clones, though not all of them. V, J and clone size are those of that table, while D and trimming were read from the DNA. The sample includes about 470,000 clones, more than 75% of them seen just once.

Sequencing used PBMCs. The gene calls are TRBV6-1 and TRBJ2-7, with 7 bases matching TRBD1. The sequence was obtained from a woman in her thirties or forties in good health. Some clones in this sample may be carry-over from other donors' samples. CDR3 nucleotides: TGTGCCAGCAGTGAGTTGGGACAGAACTACGAGCAGTACTTC. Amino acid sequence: CASSELGQNYEQYF.